This is a list of T cell receptor beta chains from one sample in a study of CDR3 diversity in severe acne. TCRdb reanalysed the PCR reads using MiXCR and keeps one entry per CDR3 protein. The table records some 90,000 distinct CDR3 sequences, roughly 49% of them present only once. Sequencing was carried out using blood. The receptors derive from a male donor with severe acne vulgaris. CDR3s include the opening cysteine and the closing phenylalanine or tryptophan. Fields, in order: D gene, J gene, V gene, clone size, CDR3 protein, CDR3 DNA. A D gene is named only where the DNA matches it firmly. Clone size appears in some rows only: once, few, many, or a class for an expanded clone.

d_gene: TRBD1
j_gene: TRBJ2-7
v_gene: TRBV5-4
abundance: NA
CDR3aa: CASSPGTGGSYEQYF
CDR3nt: TGTGCCAGCAGCCCCGGGACAGGGGGCTCCTACGAGCAGTACTTC

d_gene: NA
j_gene: TRBJ2-3
v_gene: TRBV27
abundance: few
CDR3aa: CASSLMTTDTQYF
CDR3nt: TGTGCCAGCAGTTTAATGACCACAGATACGCAGTATTTT

d_gene: NA
j_gene: TRBJ2-7
v_gene: TRBV4-1
abundance: medium-sized
CDR3aa: CASSQGAGMYEQYF
CDR3nt: TGCGCCAGCAGCCAAGGAGCAGGGATGTACGAGCAGTACTTC

d_gene: NA
j_gene: TRBJ2-1
v_gene: TRBV29-1
abundance: medium-sized
CDR3aa: CSVDWQGQYNEQFF
CDR3nt: TGCAGCGTTGATTGGCAGGGGCAATACAATGAGCAGTTCTTC

d_gene: TRBD2
j_gene: TRBJ2-3
v_gene: TRBV7-2
abundance: NA
CDR3aa: CASSPSGSSNTQYF
CDR3nt: TGTGCCAGCAGCCCTAGCGGGAGTTCGAATACGCAGTATTTT

d_gene: TRBD2
j_gene: TRBJ2-1
v_gene: TRBV12-3/TRBV12-4
abundance: NA
CDR3aa: CASSRTSGKPFF
CDR3nt: TGTGCCAGCAGTCGGACTAGCGGGAAGCCGTTCTTC

d_gene: NA
j_gene: TRBJ1-1
v_gene: TRBV20-1
abundance: many
CDR3aa: CSARREVEAFF
CDR3nt: TGCAGTGCTAGACGGGAAGTTGAAGCTTTCTTT

d_gene: NA
j_gene: TRBJ1-2
v_gene: TRBV20-1
abundance: NA
CDR3aa: CSANTELNRYGYTF
CDR3nt: TGCAGTGCTAACACCGAGCTGAATCGCTATGGCTACACCTTC

d_gene: NA
j_gene: TRBJ2-7
v_gene: TRBV5-4
abundance: NA
CDR3aa: CASSLLPGPYEQYF
CDR3nt: TGTGCCAGCAGCCTTCTACCCGGGCCCTACGAGCAGTACTTC

d_gene: TRBD2
j_gene: TRBJ2-5
v_gene: TRBV7-8
abundance: many
CDR3aa: CASSEGLGGGETQYF
CDR3nt: TGTGCCAGCAGCGAGGGACTAGGTGGGGGGGAGACCCAGTACTTC

d_gene: TRBD2
j_gene: TRBJ2-7
v_gene: TRBV7-2
abundance: NA
CDR3aa: CASSPTNPSGAYEQYF
CDR3nt: TGTGCCAGCTCGCCTACCAATCCTAGCGGGGCGTACGAGCAGTACTTC

d_gene: NA
j_gene: TRBJ1-5
v_gene: TRBV24-1
abundance: many
CDR3aa: CATSDATDGNQPQHF
CDR3nt: TGTGCCACCAGTGACGCGACAGACGGCAATCAGCCCCAGCATTTT